The sequence of this T cell receptor (beta chain) was determined in a study of CD8+CD57+ T cells in acquired aplastic anemia. Study conclusions and caveats: A set of around 30 CD8+ CDR3 sequences was shared between patients and controls, and these sequences appeared highly expressed in patients.

Both TCR beta VDJ combination and CDR3 sequence profiling were carried out. Genomic DNA was the template for this profiling. TCRdb itself ran the reads through MiXCR, one entry per CDR3 protein. Of about 250,000 distinct CDR3 sequences detected, 45% to 50% appear once; the ten largest clones hold over 7.5%. This CDR3 spans 12 amino acids. The V segment lost 5 bases and the J segment 9 bases; nucleotides outside the gene matches: 4. With respect to this clonotype: The antigen remains unidentified.

By flow cytometry, patients selected for sequencing had shown an expansion of CD8+CD57+ cells. The gene calls are TRBV12-3 or TRBV12-4 and TRBJ1-2, with 9 nucleotides matching TRBD1. The source is a human donor with aplastic anemia. The sample taken for sequencing was sorted CD4+, CD8+, or CD8+CD57+ T cells (not recorded which) from PBMCs. The DNA of the CDR3 is TGTGCCAGCAGTCTCGGGACAGGGAGCTACACCTTC. Translating gives CASSLGTGSYTF.